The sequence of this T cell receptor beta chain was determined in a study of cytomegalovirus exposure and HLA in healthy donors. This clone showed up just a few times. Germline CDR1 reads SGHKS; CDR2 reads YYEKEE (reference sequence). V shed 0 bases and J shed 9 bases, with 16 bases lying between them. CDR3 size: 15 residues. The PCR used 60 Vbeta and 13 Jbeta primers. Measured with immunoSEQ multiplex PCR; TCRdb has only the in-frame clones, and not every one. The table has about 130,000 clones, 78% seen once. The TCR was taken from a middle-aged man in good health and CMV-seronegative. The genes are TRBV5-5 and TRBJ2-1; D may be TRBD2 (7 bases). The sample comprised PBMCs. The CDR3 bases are TGTGCCAGCAGCTTGGAGGGGGGGCCCGGTTTTGAGCAGTTCTTC. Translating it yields CASSLEGGPGFEQFF.